Below, one T cell receptor (beta chain) is given with its context. This clone was seen once. Its recognized antigen is unknown. The input lacks base qualities; no much larger clone sits a single base away. This sample was taken from a study of T cell responses to AZD1222 COVID-19 vaccine (dated by TCRdb to the early 2020s). About the investigation overall: A total of 233 trial participants underwent TCR sequencing, of whom 207 received two doses of AZD1222 and some 26 received two doses of the MenACWY control vaccine. Enrollment into the trials was organized by age into subgroups of 18-55, 56-69 and 70-plus years, and those subgroups contained approximately 150, 30 and 60 TCR-sequenced participants, respectively.

Read against the paper, the sample's time point label means: about 28 days (+/-7) after the second vaccine dose. AZD1222 recipients with second doses at about 4 weeks or about 12 weeks were pooled, because spike-specific TCR depth and breadth did not differ between schedules. Vaccinee samples came from UK trials COV001 and COV002, including a single-blind randomized controlled phase 2/3 trial of AZD1222 (ChAdOx1 nCoV-19) in healthy adults. For TCRbeta chain sequencing, PBMC samples from trial participants were taken at day 0 and at day 28 after the second dose. The V end loses 5 bases and the J end loses 11 bases, and a stretch of 18 bases separates them. The CDR3 covers 14 residues, taking in both the cysteine and the phenylalanine. The only DNA kept is the CDR3, 42 bases in frame from the first base. From a lookup of the germline V gene (reference sequence), CDR1 and CDR2 are SEHNR and FQNEAQ.

Study-wide conclusions, independent of this receptor: Conclusions about previously exposed vaccinees were limited because only six AZD1222 recipients were SARS-CoV-2 seropositive at baseline. Because no samples from the day 14 peak response were available, repertoires could be characterized only after the peak T cell response. The whole spike protein was spanned by vaccine-associated CD4 TCRs, and dominant responses were seen in regions 160-218 and 743-854. In the small 56-69-year group, the increase in depth fell short of significance, most likely because of low power. Most participants were white British and females outnumbered males, and the authors suggested that clonal diversity may have been underestimated. Spike-specific TCR breadth and depth rose significantly after two AZD1222 doses compared with day 0 and with MenACWY recipients. Epitopes outside the regions mutated in the B.1.351 and B.1.1.7 variants were reportedly recognized by nearly half of the unique spike-specific TCRs.

The CDR3 regions of human TCRbeta chains were subjected to immunosequencing. In the authors' own workflow: Repertoire TCRs were matched against a reference library of SARS-CoV-2-specific TCRs generated with the MIRA antigen-specificity platform. Breadth was defined as the fraction of unique TCRs that were SARS-CoV-2-associated, and depth was defined as the fraction of total T cells that were SARS-CoV-2-associated. Each spike-specific TCR was assigned to its reactive spike region and to a CD4 or CD8 class using the MIRA data. Log10-transformed breadth and depth values were compared by one-way ANOVA with Sidak's multiple comparisons tests. The table was pulled from immuneACCESS by TCRdb, which kept in-frame rearrangements only. Such tables lose some clones; where checked, under half of the loss comes from unresolved V genes, and the rest has no known cause. That table gives V, J and clone size, and the DNA gave D and trimming. The sample profile shows some 110,000 clones; 85% of them were found once. Roughly 4% of the sample lies in the top ten.

This chain is built from TRBV7-9 and TRBJ2-2; TRBD2 is perhaps the D gene, given 6 matching bases. The sample consisted of peripheral blood, taken 28 days after the second AZD1222 dose. This clonotype originated in an adult who received the AZD1222 COVID-19 vaccine. The CDR3 reads CASSLKAGLGELFF. The DNA sequence is TGTGCCAGCAGCCTTAAAGCGGGCTTGGGTGAGCTGTTTTTT.